This T cell receptor beta chain was captured in a study of metastatic and nonmetastatic thyroid tumors. Study summary: Malignant and benign thyroid patients had repertoires compared in peripheral blood and tumor or nodule tissue. Study-wide results and caveats: It was reported that TCR beta diversity was significantly higher in malignant thyroid tumors than benign nodules, in blood and tumor.

This clone was recorded a few times. Its target is unknown. Authors' processing steps: Across clinicopathological groups, CDR3 differences served as the basis for building a distant-metastasis classifier for papillary thyroid cancer. TCRdb ran MiXCR on the PCR reads. Clone size and V and J calls follow TCRdb, not the original study. This table holds about 16,000 clones, 31% found once. The CDR3 is 14 residues long. Germline CDR1 is WNHNN and CDR2 is SYGVQD (reference sequence). V dropped 4 bases and J dropped 1 base, with 10 bases sitting between them. Thyroid surgery had not been preceded by any treatment in any patient.

The rearrangement links TRBV10-1 to TRBJ1-1; D unresolved. This sequence originates from a female donor with papillary thyroid cancer or a benign thyroid nodule (not recorded which). Some clones in this sample may be carry-over from other donors' samples. Sample: blood. The CDR3 coding sequence is TGCGCCAGCAGTGCAGACCGACCGAACACTGAAGCTTTCTTT. This encodes CASSADRPNTEAFF.